A single sample is the source of the 4 T cell receptor beta chains below, sequenced in a study of cytomegalovirus exposure and HLA in healthy donors. The PCR employed 60 Vbeta primers together with 13 Jbeta primers. Some clones are missing from TCRdb's copy, which holds only in-frame ones; the method was immunoSEQ multiplex PCR. The table has 160,000 or so clones, 65% to 85% seen once. Sequencing input: PBMCs. The receptors come from a woman aged 18-29 years in good health and CMV-seronegative.

The rearrangement links TRBV5-1 to TRBJ2-5; 16 bases are a match to TRBD2. Trimming removed 4 bases from V and 1 base from J; junction bases left unmatched: 10. Germline V gives CDR1 SGHRS, CDR2 YFSETQ. CDR3 length: 19 amino acids. CDR3 amino acids: CASSQGLAGGHVGQETQYF. The CDR3 region has the DNA TGCGCCAGCAGCCAGGGACTAGCGGGGGGGCATGTGGGCCAAGAGACCCAGTACTTC.

The J gene is TRBJ1-2, the V gene TRBV5-4; 8 nucleotides line up with TRBD1. The germline CDR1 and CDR2 sequences are SGHNT and YYREEE (reference sequence). The CDR3 consists of 15 residues. The V gene end was trimmed by 4 bases and the J gene end by 1 base; junction bases not matched to a gene: 6. CDR3 sequence (DNA): TGTGCCAGCAGCAGGACAGGGATTGGTAACTATGGCTACACCTTC. Its translation is CASSRTGIGNYGYTF.

J is TRBJ2-7 and V is TRBV19; D is uncertain. Deletions cut 5 bases from V and 3 bases from J, with 14 bases between. The CDR3 is 14 residues long. Per germline, CDR1 LNHDA and CDR2 SQIVND (reference sequence). CDR3 amino acids: CASSPALGDYEQYF. CDR3 DNA: TGTGCCAGTAGTCCGGCTCTTGGAGACTACGAGCAGTACTTC.

This clone has a handful of counts. The chain carries TRBV5-4 and TRBJ1-1, with 8 nucleotides matching TRBD1. V gave up 1 base and J gave up 6 bases; unmatched junction bases: 8. This CDR3 has 15 residues. Germline CDR1 reads SGHNT; CDR2 reads YYREEE (reference sequence). The CDR3 sequence: CASSLLKDRAAEAFF. The CDR3 DNA follows: TGTGCCAGCAGCTTGCTTAAGGACAGGGCGGCTGAAGCTTTCTTT.